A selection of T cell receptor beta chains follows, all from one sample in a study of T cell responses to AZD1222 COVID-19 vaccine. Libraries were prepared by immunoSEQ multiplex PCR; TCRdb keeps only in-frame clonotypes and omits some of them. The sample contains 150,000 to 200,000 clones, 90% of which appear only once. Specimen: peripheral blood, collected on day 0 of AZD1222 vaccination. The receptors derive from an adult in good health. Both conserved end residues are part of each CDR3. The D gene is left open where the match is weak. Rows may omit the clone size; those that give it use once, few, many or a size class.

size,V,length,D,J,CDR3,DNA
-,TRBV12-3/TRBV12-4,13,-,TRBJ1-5,CASKGGSGQPQHF,TGTGCCAGCAAAGGTGGGAGTGGTCAGCCCCAGCATTTT
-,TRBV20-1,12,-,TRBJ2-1,CSASSTFGEQFF,TGCAGTGCTAGTAGTACGTTTGGTGAGCAGTTCTTC
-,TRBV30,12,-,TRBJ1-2,CACAGGSGGYTF,TGTGCCTGCGCCGGGGGGTCGGGCGGCTACACCTTC
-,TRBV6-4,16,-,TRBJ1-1,CASSDSSPWGANEAFF,TGTGCCAGCAGTGACTCGAGCCCCTGGGGCGCCAATGAAGCTTTCTTT
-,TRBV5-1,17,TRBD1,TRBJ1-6,CASSPPDRDFGNSPLHF,TGCGCCAGCAGCCCGCCGGACAGGGACTTTGGTAATTCACCCCTCCACTTT
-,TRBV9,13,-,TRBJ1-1,CASSGASHTEAFF,TGTGCCAGCAGCGGTGCCTCTCACACTGAAGCTTTCTTT
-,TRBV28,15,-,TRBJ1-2,CASSLSGLANYGYTF,TGTGCCAGCAGTTTATCGGGACTAGCTAACTATGGCTACACCTTC
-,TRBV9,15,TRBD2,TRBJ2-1,CASSVSGGSHNEQFF,TGTGCCAGCAGCGTTAGCGGGGGGTCCCACAATGAGCAGTTCTTC
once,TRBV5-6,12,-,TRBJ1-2,CASSLGGNGYTF,TGTGCCAGCAGCTTGGGGGGAAATGGCTACACCTTC
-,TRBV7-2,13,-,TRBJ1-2,CASSLVGGPRYTF,TGTGCCAGCAGCTTAGTTGGGGGGCCACGCTACACCTTC
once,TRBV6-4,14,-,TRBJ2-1,CASSLQGGNNEQFF,TGTGCCAGCAGCTTACAGGGGGGGAACAATGAGCAGTTCTTC
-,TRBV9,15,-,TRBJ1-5,CASSAYGEDHQPQHF,TGTGCCAGCAGCGCCTACGGGGAGGATCATCAGCCCCAGCATTTT
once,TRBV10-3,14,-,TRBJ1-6,CAISDGGWGSPLHF,TGTGCCATCAGTGACGGGGGATGGGGATCACCCCTCCACTTT
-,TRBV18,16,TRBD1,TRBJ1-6,CASSRQGSSYNSPLHF,TGTGCCAGCTCACGACAGGGGAGCTCCTATAATTCACCCCTCCACTTT
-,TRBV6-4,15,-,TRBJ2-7,CASLNGTQIYGEQYF,TGTGCCAGTCTGAACGGTACGCAAATTTACGGGGAGCAGTACTTC
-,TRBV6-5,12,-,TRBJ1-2,CASSYEGRSYTF,TGTGCCAGCAGTTACGAGGGTAGGAGCTACACCTTC
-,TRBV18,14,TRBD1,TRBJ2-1,CASSPGQGDREQFF,TGTGCCAGCTCACCGGGACAGGGTGACCGTGAGCAGTTCTTC
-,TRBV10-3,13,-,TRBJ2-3,CAISLRGTDTQYF,TGTGCCATCAGCCTTAGGGGCACAGATACGCAGTATTTT
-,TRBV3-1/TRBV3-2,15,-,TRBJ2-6,CASSQDYSGANVLTF,TGTGCCAGCAGCCAAGATTACTCTGGGGCCAACGTCCTGACTTTC
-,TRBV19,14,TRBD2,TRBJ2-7,CASSLAGSSYEQYF,TGTGCCAGTAGTCTAGCGGGGTCTTCCTACGAGCAGTACTTC
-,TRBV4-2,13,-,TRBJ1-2,CASSQEGVYGYTF,TGTGCCAGCAGCCAAGAGGGTGTTTATGGCTACACCTTC
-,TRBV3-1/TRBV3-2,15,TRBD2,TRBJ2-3,CASSSGTRSTDTQYF,TGTGCCAGCAGCTCTGGGACTAGGAGCACAGATACGCAGTATTTT
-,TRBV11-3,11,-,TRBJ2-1,CASSSTVEQFF,TGTGCCAGCAGCTCCACGGTCGAGCAGTTCTTC
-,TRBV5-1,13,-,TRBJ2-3,CASSLMGTDTQYF,TGCGCCAGCAGCTTAATGGGCACAGATACGCAGTATTTT
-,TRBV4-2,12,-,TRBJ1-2,CASSEQDYGYTF,TGTGCCAGCAGTGAGCAGGATTATGGCTACACCTTC
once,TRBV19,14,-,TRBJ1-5,CASSLAREDQPQHF,TGTGCCAGTAGCCTTGCCAGGGAAGATCAGCCCCAGCATTTT
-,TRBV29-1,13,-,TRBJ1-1,CSVGLTVNTEAFF,TGCAGCGTTGGTCTAACAGTGAACACTGAAGCTTTCTTT
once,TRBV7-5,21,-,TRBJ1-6,CARSLDPPSSGRAPDNSPLHF,TGTGCCAGAAGCTTAGACCCTCCCTCCTCAGGCCGGGCTCCGGATAATTCACCCCTCCACTTT
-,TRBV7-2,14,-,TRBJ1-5,CASSEFGSHQPQHF,TGTGCCAGCAGCGAGTTTGGGAGCCATCAGCCCCAGCATTTT
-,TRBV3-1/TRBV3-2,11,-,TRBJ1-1,CASTTETEAFF,TGTGCCAGCACAACAGAGACCGAAGCTTTCTTT
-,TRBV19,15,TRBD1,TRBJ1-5,CASKRGQGENQPQHF,TGTGCCAGCAAGAGGGGGCAGGGGGAAAATCAGCCCCAGCATTTT
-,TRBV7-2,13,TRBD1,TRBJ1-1,CASPLGQEFEAFF,TGTGCCAGCCCACTGGGACAGGAGTTCGAAGCTTTCTTT
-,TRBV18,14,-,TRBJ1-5,CASSPQTGNQPQHF,TGTGCCAGCTCACCACAAACAGGGAATCAGCCCCAGCATTTT
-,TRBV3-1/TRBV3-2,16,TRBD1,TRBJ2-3,CASSYDRAPGTDTQYF,TGTGCCAGCAGCTACGACAGGGCGCCTGGCACAGATACGCAGTATTTT
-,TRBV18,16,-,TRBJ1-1,CASSPLDWGSITEAFF,TGTGCCAGCTCACCGCTAGATTGGGGGAGTATCACTGAAGCTTTCTTT